The 16 T cell receptor beta chains reported below all come from one sample, sequenced in a study of blood T cell repertoires in COVID-19. Sequenced by immunoSEQ multiplex PCR; TCRdb stores in-frame clones only, minus some. The table lists a few hundred thousand clones, 90% of them singletons, with 2.9% in the top ten. Sequences were obtained from peripheral blood. Every receptor here comes from a woman aged 30 to 39 with COVID-19, enrolled during active disease.

V and J are TRBV29-1 and TRBJ2-1; tentative D call: TRBD1 (6 bases). The germline V gene encodes CDR1 SQVTM and CDR2 ANQGSEA. The CDR3 has 11 amino acids. The V gene lost 0 bases and the J gene lost 13 bases, with 10 bases spanning the gap. The CDR3 DNA sequence: TGCAGCGTTGAAGATCCGGGACATCAGTTCTTC. Its translation: CSVEDPGHQFF.

Comments on this clone: Other nucleotide sequences from this sample produce the same CDR3. The chain couples TRBV11-3 to TRBJ1-1; D is unresolved. V dropped 1 base and J dropped 1 base, with 4 bases sitting between them. Germline CDR1 is SGHNT and CDR2 is YENEEA. The CDR3 covers 13 residues. The CDR3 is CASSLGENTEAFF. The CDR3 DNA sequence: TGTGCCAGCAGCTTAGGCGAGAACACTGAAGCTTTCTTT.

The chain recombines TRBV5-1 with TRBJ2-2; D not certain. CDR3 length equals 14 residues. Trimming removed 3 bases at V and 1 base at J, with 7 bases between. Looked up from germline, CDR1 is SGHRS and CDR2 is YFSETQ. The DNA for the CDR3 is TGCGCCAGCAGCTCGGTCCAGAACACCGGGGAGCTGTTTTTT. This gives the protein CASSSVQNTGELFF.

The genes are TRBV18 and TRBJ1-2; D remains ambiguous. Germline CDR1 KGHSH, CDR2 LQKENI. V was pared by 0 bases and J by 4 bases, with 9 bases between. The CDR3 is 14 residues long. This chain's CDR3 is CASSPPNRSYGYTF. In DNA form, the CDR3 reads TGTGCCAGCTCACCACCGAATAGATCCTATGGCTACACCTTC.

The gene calls are TRBV19 and TRBJ2-1, with 7 bases fitting TRBD1. This CDR3 region has 15 residues. V lost 4 bases, J lost 4 bases, and 7 bases stayed unmatched. The germline V gene has CDR1 LNHDA and CDR2 SQIVND (reference sequence). Here the CDR3 DNA reads TGTGCCAGTAGTACAGGGAACAGGGGTTACAATGAGCAGTTCTTC. Amino acids: CASSTGNRGYNEQFF.

J is TRBJ2-1 and V is TRBV9; D gene uncertain. Germline V CDR1 and CDR2: SGDLS, YYNGEE. The V gene lost 5 bases and the J gene lost 6 bases, with 9 bases spanning the gap. This CDR3 is 12 amino acids long. In nucleotides, the CDR3 is TGTGCCAGCAGTGCGAGCATCAATGAGCAGTTCTTC. This translates into CASSASINEQFF.

The rearrangement joins TRBV27 to TRBJ2-5; 11 bases line up with TRBD2. The CDR3 runs to 19 residues. From germline, CDR1 is MNHEY and CDR2 SMNVEV (reference sequence). Trimming at V came to 5 bases and at J to 3 bases, leaving 17 bases not matched to a gene. Written as DNA, the CDR3 is TGTGCCAGCAGTATAGTAGCCACTTTTATAGCGGGAGGGGAAGAGACCCAGTACTTC. Protein sequence: CASSIVATFIAGGEETQYF.

The rearrangement links TRBV27 to TRBJ2-1; D perhaps matches TRBD1 (5 bases). V was shortened by 7 bases and J by 5 bases, with 15 bases between the two germline ends. Germline lookup yields CDR1 MNHEY and CDR2 SMNVEV (reference sequence). The CDR3 has 14 residues. The CDR3 nucleotides read TGTGCCAGCAAGGGGCCCTCTAGTCACAATGAGCAGTTCTTC. Its translation: CASKGPSSHNEQFF.

This clone was seen a single time. The chain recombines TRBV6-5 with TRBJ2-1; D is perhaps TRBD2 (5 bases). Per germline, CDR1 MNHEY and CDR2 SVGAGI. This CDR3 is built from 14 residues. With 2 bases removed from V and 4 bases from J, the gap between germline ends came to 9 bases. CDR3 DNA: TGTGCCAGCAGTTACGAAGAGGGATACAATGAGCAGTTCTTC. Translation gives CASSYEEGYNEQFF.

The chain joins TRBV27 to TRBJ2-2; 7 bases are shared with TRBD1. The CDR3 has 14 residues. V lost 6 bases to trimming and J lost 4 bases; unmatched junction nucleotides: 5. Germline CDR1 reads MNHEY; CDR2 reads SMNVEV (reference sequence). As DNA, the CDR3 is TGTGCCAGCAGCCAGGACAGGCCCACCGGGGAGCTGTTTTTT. It is translated as CASSQDRPTGELFF.

This clone was observed once. This chain joins TRBV9 and TRBJ2-7; D is perhaps TRBD2 (5 bases). Per the germline V gene, CDR1 is SGDLS and CDR2 is YYNGEE. The CDR3 is made up of 14 amino acids. V lost 4 bases and J lost 0, with 11 bases in between. CDR3 residues: CASSPRGVSYEQYF. The DNA for the CDR3 is TGTGCCAGCAGCCCACGGGGAGTCTCCTACGAGCAGTACTTC.

The rearrangement uses TRBV28 and TRBJ2-7; TRBD2 aligns across 7 bases. Unmatched junction bases numbered 6, after V lost 7 bases and J lost 0 bases. This CDR3 has 14 amino acids. The germline CDR1 and CDR2 sequences are MDHEN and SYDVKM. Here the CDR3 reads CASKAGTNSYEQYF. Written as DNA, the CDR3 is TGTGCCAGCAAAGCCGGGACTAACTCCTACGAGCAGTACTTC.

The chain couples TRBV18 to TRBJ2-1, with 8 positions matching TRBD2. In germline, CDR1 is KGHSH, CDR2 LQKENI. J was trimmed by 4 bases and V by 3 bases; bases with no gene match: 2. This CDR3 comprises 14 residues. CDR3 region: CASSPSGIYNEQFF. CDR3 nucleotides: TGTGCCAGCTCACCTAGCGGGATTTACAATGAGCAGTTCTTC.

V gene TRBV7-3 combines with J gene TRBJ2-6; possible D gene TRBD1, 5 bases. Trimming took off 1 base at V and 0 bases at J, with 13 bases between the two ends. The CDR3 is 18 amino acids. CDR1 and CDR2 (germline): SGHTA, FQGTGA. CDR3 residues: CASSLMADTSSGANVLTF. The CDR3, as DNA: TGTGCCAGCAGCTTAATGGCGGACACAAGCTCTGGGGCCAACGTCCTGACTTTC. The entire variable domain, with the rest obtained from reference TRBV7-3 and TRBJ2-6, is as follows: GAGVSQTPSNKVTEKGKYVELRCDPISGHTALYWYRQSLGQGPEFLIYFQGTGAADDSGLPNDRFFAVRPEGSVSTLKIQRTERGDSAVYLCASSLMADTSSGANVLTFGAGSRLTVL.

The chain is built from TRBV6-5 and TRBJ2-1, with TRBD2 identical over 11 bases. Germline CDR1 is MNHEY and CDR2 is SVGAGI. The CDR3 has 15 amino acids. The V and J ends lost 6 bases and 4 bases, in that order; junction bases with no gene match: 5. The chain's CDR3 is CASRSGLAVYNEQFF. DNA of the CDR3: TGTGCCAGCAGGTCGGGACTAGCGGTGTACAATGAGCAGTTCTTC.

The chain couples TRBV7-9 to TRBJ1-1; a possible D gene is TRBD1 (6 bases). CDR1 and CDR2 (germline): SEHNR, FQNEAQ (reference sequence). The CDR3 loop spans 14 amino acids. Trimming left V 4 bases short and J 4 bases short, with 13 bases between. The CDR3 sequence: CASSSITGFTEAFF. The CDR3, as DNA: TGTGCCAGCAGCTCGATAACAGGGTTCACTGAAGCTTTCTTT.